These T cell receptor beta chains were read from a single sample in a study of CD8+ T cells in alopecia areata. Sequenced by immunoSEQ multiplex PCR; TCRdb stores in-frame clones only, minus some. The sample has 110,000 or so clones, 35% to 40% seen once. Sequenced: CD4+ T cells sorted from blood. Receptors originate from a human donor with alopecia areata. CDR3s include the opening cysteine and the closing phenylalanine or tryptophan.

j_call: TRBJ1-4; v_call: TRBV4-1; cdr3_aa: CASSQFIATNEKLFF
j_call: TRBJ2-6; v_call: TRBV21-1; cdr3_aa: CASSKGPGANVLTF
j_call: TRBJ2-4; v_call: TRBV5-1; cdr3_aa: CASSLAGGSSKNIQYF
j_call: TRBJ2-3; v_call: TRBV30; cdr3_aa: CAWTRGDTQYF
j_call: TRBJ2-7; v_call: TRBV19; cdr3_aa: CASSMGWTGDYEQYF
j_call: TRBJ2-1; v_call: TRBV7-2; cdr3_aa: CASSLDPGLVTNEQFF
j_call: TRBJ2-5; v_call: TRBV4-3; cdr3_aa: CASSQDKTGGTQYF
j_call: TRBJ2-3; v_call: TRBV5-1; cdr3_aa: CASSPLGGGAADTQYF
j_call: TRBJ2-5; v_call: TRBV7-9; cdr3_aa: CASSLRVSATGGETQYF
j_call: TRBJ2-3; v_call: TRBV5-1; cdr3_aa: CASSLRRGSTDTQYF
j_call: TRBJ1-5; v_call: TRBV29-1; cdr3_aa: CSVGQGRHQPQHF
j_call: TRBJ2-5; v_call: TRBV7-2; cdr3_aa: CASSLAGSKETQYF